The present TCR beta chain was sequenced within a study of early T cells in non-severe SARS-CoV-2 infection (dated by TCRdb to about 2021). About the investigation overall: Because TCR sequencing was done on bulk RNA from unsorted whole blood, the alpha and beta chains could not be paired.

Only a few counts were recorded for this clonotype. It has no known antigen specificity. No qualities accompany the bases; no much larger clone lies one base away. The junction shows trimming of 5 bases on V and 3 bases on J, plus 8 bases between the germline ends. The CDR1 and CDR2 encoded by the germline V gene are SGHVS and FNYEAQ. The CDR3, from cysteine to phenylalanine, totals 13 residues. Just CDR3 DNA is preserved here, 39 bases in frame from base 1. Library preparation used 5' RACE. The sequencer listed for this sample is NextSeq 500. To correct for sequencing error and PCR bias, the TCR library protocol tagged individual cDNA molecules with unique molecular identifiers. Both TCR alpha and beta chains were sequenced, and tight co-correlation was observed between alpha and beta sequence abundances in each sample. The source study handled its data this way. Decombinator V4 was used to perform V gene, J gene and CDR3 annotation of TCR sequences. Expanded TCRs were defined as changing significantly between any two time points under a Poisson model with p below 0.0001. Abundances of TCRs were expressed as counts per million after normalisation to the total number of TCRs sequenced in each sample. MAIT TCRs were defined by TRAV1-2 paired with TRAJ12, TRAJ20 or TRAJ33, and iNKT TCRs by TRAV10 paired with TRAJ18. VDJdb, accessed on 1 November 2021, was searched for TCRs annotated for CMV, EBV and SARS-CoV-2, and TCRs annotated for more than one antigen were excluded. TCRdb trimmed the raw reads at Q25, called clones with MiXCR and kept productive beta chains. When rows share a CDR3 protein, they turn into one entry using the most common DNA and genes. The V and J calls reflect TCRdb's pipeline rather than the authors' work. For this sample there are 70,000 to 85,000 distinct CDR3 sequences; 13% appear just once. The ten biggest clones cover around 6% of the sample.

This was a case-control study nested in a cohort of healthcare workers in London, UK, who had nasopharyngeal swab PCR tests and blood samples taken every week. Healthcare workers were enrolled in the week of the UK lockdown, from 23 to 31 March 2020, and were followed every week for up to roughly 15 weeks. Broad study findings and their caveats: VDJdb matching was skewed toward anti-spike CD8 responses and likely underestimated virus-specific expansions, missing private and CD4 specificities.

Sequenced: whole blood. This receptor was obtained from an adult who was a healthcare worker with PCR-confirmed SARS-CoV-2 infection or an uninfected control (not recorded which). The rearranged segments are TRBV7-6 and TRBJ2-1; TRBD2 is perhaps the D gene, given 6 matching bases. The CDR3 reads CASSQTSYNEQFF. In nucleotide form, the sequence is TGTGCCAGCAGCCAGACTAGCTACAATGAGCAGTTCTTC.